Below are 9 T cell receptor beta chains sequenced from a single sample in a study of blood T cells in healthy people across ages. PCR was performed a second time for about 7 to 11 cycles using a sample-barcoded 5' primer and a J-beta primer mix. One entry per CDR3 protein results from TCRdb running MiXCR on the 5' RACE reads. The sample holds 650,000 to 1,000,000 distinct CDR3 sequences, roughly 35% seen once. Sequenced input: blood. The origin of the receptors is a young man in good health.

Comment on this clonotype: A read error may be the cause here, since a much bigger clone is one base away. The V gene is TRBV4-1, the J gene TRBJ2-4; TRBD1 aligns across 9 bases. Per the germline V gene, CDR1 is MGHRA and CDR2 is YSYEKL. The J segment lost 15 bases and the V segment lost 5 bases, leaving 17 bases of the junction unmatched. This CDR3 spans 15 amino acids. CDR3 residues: CASSAPGQGKKERYF. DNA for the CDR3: TGCGCCAGCAGCGCCCCGGGACAGGGTAAGAAGGAGCGGTACTTC.

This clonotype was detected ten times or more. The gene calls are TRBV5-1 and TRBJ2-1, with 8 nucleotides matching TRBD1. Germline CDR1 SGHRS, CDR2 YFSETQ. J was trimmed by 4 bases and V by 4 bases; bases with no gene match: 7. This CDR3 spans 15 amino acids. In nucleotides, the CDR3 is TGCGCCAGCAGCACAGGGACAGGAGAATACAATGAGCAGTTCTTC. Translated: CASSTGTGEYNEQFF.

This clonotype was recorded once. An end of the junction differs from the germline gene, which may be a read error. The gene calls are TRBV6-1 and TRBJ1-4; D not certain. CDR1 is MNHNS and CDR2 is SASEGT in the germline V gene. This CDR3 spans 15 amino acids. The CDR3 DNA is TGTGCCGGCAGTGAGAGAACACGAGATCGAGGAAAACTGTTTTTT. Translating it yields CAGSERTRDRGKLFF.

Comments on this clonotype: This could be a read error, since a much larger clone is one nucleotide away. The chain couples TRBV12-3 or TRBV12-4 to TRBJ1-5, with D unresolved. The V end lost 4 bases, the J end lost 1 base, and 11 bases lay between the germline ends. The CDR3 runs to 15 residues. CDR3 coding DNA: TGTGCCAGCAGTTCGAAAGGGCTCAGCAATCAGCCCCAGCATTTT. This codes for CASSSKGLSNQPQHF.

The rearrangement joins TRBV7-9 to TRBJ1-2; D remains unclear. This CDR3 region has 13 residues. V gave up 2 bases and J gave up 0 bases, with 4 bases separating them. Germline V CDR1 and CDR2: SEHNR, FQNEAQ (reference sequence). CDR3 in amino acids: CASSLLSNYGYTF. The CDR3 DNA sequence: TGTGCCAGCAGCTTACTCTCTAACTATGGCTACACCTTC.

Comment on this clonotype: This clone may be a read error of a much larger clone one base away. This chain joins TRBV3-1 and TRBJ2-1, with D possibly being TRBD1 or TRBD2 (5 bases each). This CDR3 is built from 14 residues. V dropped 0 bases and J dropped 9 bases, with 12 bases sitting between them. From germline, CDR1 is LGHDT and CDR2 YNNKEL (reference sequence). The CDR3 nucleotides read TGTGCCAGCAGCCAAGAGGGGAGTGGGGGTGAGCAGTTCTTC. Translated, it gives CASSQEGSGGEQFF.

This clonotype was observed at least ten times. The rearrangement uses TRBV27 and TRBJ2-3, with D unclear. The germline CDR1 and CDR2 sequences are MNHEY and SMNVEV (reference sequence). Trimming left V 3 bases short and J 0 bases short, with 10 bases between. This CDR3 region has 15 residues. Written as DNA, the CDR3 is TGTGCCAGCAGTTTCCAGCCTCTTAGCACAGATACGCAGTATTTT. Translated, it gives CASSFQPLSTDTQYF.

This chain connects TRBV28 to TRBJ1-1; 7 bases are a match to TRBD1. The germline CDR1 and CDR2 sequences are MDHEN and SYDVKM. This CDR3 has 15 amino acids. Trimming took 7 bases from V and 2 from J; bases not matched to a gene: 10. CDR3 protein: CASTPGGPLNTEAFF. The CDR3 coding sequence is TGTGCCAGCACCCCAGGGGGACCTCTCAACACTGAAGCTTTCTTT.

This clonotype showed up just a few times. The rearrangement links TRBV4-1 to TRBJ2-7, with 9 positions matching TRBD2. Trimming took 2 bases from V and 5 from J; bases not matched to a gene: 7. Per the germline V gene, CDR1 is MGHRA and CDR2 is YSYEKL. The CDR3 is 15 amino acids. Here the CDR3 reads CASSQLPSGDHEQYF. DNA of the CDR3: TGCGCCAGCAGCCAATTGCCTAGCGGGGACCACGAGCAGTACTTC.